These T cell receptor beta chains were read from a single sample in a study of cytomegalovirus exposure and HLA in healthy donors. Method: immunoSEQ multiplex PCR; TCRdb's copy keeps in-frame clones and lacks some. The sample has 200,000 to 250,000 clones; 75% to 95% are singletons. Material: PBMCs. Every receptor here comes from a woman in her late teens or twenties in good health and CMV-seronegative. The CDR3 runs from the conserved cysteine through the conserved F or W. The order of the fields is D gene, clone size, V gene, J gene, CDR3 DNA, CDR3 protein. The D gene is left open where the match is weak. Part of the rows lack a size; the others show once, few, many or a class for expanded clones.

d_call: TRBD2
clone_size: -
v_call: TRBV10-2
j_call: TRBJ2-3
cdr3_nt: TGCGCCAGCAGTGAGTCGTCTAGCGGGCCAGATACGCAGTATTTT
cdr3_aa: CASSESSSGPDTQYF

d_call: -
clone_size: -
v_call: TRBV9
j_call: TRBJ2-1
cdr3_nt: TGTGCCAGCAGCGTAGCTCCGAGACTAGGGGGAGGGAATGAGCAGTTCTTC
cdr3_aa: CASSVAPRLGGGNEQFF

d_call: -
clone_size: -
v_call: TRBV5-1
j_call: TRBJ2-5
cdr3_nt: TGCGCCAGCAGACCGGTGCAAGACAAAGAGACCCAGTACTTC
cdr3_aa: CASRPVQDKETQYF

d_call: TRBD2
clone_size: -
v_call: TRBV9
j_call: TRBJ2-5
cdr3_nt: TGTGCCAGCAGCTCCTACAGCGGGAGCCCGAGAGAGACCCAGTACTTC
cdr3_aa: CASSSYSGSPRETQYF

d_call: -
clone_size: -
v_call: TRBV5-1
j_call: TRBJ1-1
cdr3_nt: TGCGCCAGCAGAGGGGAGGGGGACACTGAAGCTTTCTTT
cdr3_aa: CASRGEGDTEAFF

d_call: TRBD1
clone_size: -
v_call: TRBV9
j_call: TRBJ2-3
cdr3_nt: TGTGCCAGCAGCGTAGTCGCCCAGGGGGCAGATACGCAGTATTTT
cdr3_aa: CASSVVAQGADTQYF

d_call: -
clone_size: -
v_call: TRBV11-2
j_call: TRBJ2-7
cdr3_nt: TGTGCCAGCAGCCCAGCAGGTATGAACTACGAGCAGTACTTC
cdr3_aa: CASSPAGMNYEQYF

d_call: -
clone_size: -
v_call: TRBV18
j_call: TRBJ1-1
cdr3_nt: TGTGCCAGCTCAGGCCAGGCTGAAGCTTTCTTT
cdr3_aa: CASSGQAEAFF

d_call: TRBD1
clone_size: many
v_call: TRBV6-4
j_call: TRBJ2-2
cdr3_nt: TGTGCCAGCAGCCGGGCCGGGACAGGGGCGAACACCGGGGAGCTGTTTTTT
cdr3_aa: CASSRAGTGANTGELFF

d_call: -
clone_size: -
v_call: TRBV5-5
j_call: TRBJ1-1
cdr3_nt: TGTGCCAGCAGCCCAGTGGCGGGGCGGGAAGCTTTCTTT
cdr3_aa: CASSPVAGREAFF

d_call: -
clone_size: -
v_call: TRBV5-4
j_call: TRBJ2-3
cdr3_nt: TGTGCCAGCAGCGTTGGCTTTAGCACAGATACGCAGTATTTT
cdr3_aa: CASSVGFSTDTQYF

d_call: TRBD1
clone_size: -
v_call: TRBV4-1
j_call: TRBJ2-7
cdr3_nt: TGCGCCAGCAGCCAGCTGGGGACAGGGGGCTTCGAGCAGTACTTC
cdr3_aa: CASSQLGTGGFEQYF

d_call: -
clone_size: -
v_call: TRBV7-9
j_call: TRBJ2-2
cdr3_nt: TGTGCCAGCAGCTTAGTCCCCTCCACCAGGGGACACCCCGGGGAGCTGTTTTTT
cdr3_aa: CASSLVPSTRGHPGELFF

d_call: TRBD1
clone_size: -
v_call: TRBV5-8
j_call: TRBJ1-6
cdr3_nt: TGTGCCAGCACAGGGGGATGGATTTCACCCCTCCACTTT
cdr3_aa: CASTGGWISPLHF

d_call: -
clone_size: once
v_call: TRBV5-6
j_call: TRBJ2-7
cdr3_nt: TGTGCCAGCAGCTTTTCTAGGTCCTACGAGCAGTACTTC
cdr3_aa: CASSFSRSYEQYF

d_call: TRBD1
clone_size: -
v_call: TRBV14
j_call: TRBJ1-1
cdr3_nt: TGTGCCAGCAGCCTACGGACAGGTGCGAACACTGAAGCTTTCTTT
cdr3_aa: CASSLRTGANTEAFF

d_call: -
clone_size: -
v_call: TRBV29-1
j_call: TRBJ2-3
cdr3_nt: TGCAGCGTGGGACTTCCTCTGACAGATACGCAGTATTTT
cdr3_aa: CSVGLPLTDTQYF

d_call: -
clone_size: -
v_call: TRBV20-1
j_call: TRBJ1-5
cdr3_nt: TGCAGTGCCTGGAGGGATACGCAGCATTTT
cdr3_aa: CSAWRDTQHF

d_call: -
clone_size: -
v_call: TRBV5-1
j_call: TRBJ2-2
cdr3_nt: TGCGCCAGCAGCTACGGGACTAACACCGGGGAGCTGTTTTTT
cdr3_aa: CASSYGTNTGELFF

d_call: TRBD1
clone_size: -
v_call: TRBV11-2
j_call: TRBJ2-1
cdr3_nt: TGTGCCAGCAGCAGGTGGGACAGGGGAGTTAATGAGCAGTTCTTC
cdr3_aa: CASSRWDRGVNEQFF

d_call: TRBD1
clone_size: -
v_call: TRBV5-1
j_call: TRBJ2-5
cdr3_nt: TGCGCCAGCAGTACGACAGGGGGTTATCAAGAGACCCAGTACTTC
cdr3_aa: CASSTTGGYQETQYF

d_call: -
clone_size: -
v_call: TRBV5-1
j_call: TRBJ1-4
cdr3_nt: TGCGCCAGCAGATTGGGTGCGGTGACAGGTCATGAAAAACTGTTTTTT
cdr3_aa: CASRLGAVTGHEKLFF

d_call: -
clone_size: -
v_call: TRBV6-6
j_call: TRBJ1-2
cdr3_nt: TGTGCCAGCAGCCTAGGGCGGGGCGCTAACTATGGCTACACCTTC
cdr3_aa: CASSLGRGANYGYTF

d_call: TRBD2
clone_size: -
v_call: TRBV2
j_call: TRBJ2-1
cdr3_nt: TGTGCCACAAGCCCCTCGGGACTAGCGGGAGTCCAGGGTGAGCAGTTCTTC
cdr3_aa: CATSPSGLAGVQGEQFF